The 24 T cell receptor beta chains given below trace back to one sample, sequenced in a study of T cells after yellow fever vaccination. MiXCR was run by TCRdb on the 5' RACE reads, yielding one entry per CDR3 protein. The table shows approximately 510,000 distinct CDR3 sequences, with around a fifth occurring only once. Sequenced material: PBMCs, taken approximately 20 days after the first yellow fever vaccination. All receptors derive from a man aged 18-30 years who received the YFV17D yellow fever vaccine.

This clonotype was found many times. This sequence joins TRBV2 and TRBJ2-5, with D hard to call. Trimming pared 5 bases from V and 1 base from J, leaving 5 bases between. Germline V lookup: CDR1 SNHLY, CDR2 FYNNEI. This CDR3 region has 12 residues. CDR3 DNA: TGTGCCAGCAGTAACCTCCAAGAGACCCAGTACTTC. Residues: CASSNLQETQYF.

This chain joins TRBV4-3 and TRBJ2-3, with unresolved D. Germline CDR1 LGHNA, CDR2 YSLEER. The V and J ends lost 0 bases and 5 bases respectively, with 6 bases between them. There are 13 residues in the CDR3. The CDR3 DNA is TGCGCCAGCAGCCAAGAGGTCCAAGATACGCAGTATTTT. The encoded protein is CASSQEVQDTQYF.

This clonotype was detected many times. This sequence joins TRBV20-1 and TRBJ2-3; D unresolved. Germline CDR1 DFQATT, CDR2 SNEGSKA (reference sequence). Trimming removed 5 bases from V and 14 bases from J, with 20 bases in between. There are 12 residues in the CDR3. The CDR3: CSASLTERDAYF. The CDR3 region has the DNA TGCAGTGCTTCCCTTACAGAGAGAGATGCGTATTTT.

The genes are TRBV7-2 and TRBJ2-1; 8 nucleotides agree with TRBD2. V shed 7 bases, J shed 4 bases, and the junction held 9 bases outside the gene matches. CDR3 length equals 15 residues. In germline, CDR1 is SGHTA, CDR2 FQGNSA. CDR3 in DNA: TGTGCCAGCAAGAGACCGGGACTAGAGTACAATGAGCAGTTCTTC. Translated, it gives CASKRPGLEYNEQFF.

This chain connects TRBV7-8 to TRBJ1-5; maybe TRBD1 (5 bases). V lost 1 base, J lost 9 bases, and 10 bases lay in between. CDR1 and CDR2 (germline): SGHVS, FQNEAQ. The CDR3 contains 13 residues. The CDR3 bases are TGTGCCAGCAGCTTAGTAGGGGCACGGCCCCAGCATTTT. Translation: CASSLVGARPQHF. The full variable domain, completed using reference TRBV7-8 and TRBJ1-5, is GAGVSQSPRYKVAKRGQDVALRCDPISGHVSLFWYQQALGQGPEFLTYFQNEAQLDKSGLPSDRFFAERPEGSVSTLKIQRTQQEDSAVYLCASSLVGARPQHFGDGTRLSIL.

This clonotype has just a few counts. The chain joins TRBV7-9 to TRBJ2-7; D is ambiguous. The CDR3 has 14 residues. Germline V gene lookup returns CDR1 SEHNR and CDR2 FQNEAQ (reference sequence). The V end lost 4 bases, the J end lost 2 bases, and 12 bases lay between the germline ends. The CDR3 nucleotides read TGTGCCAGCAGCTCTACCCGGCAGACCTACGAGCAGTACGTC. Translated: CASSSTRQTYEQYV.

The chain recombines TRBV24-1 with TRBJ1-3, with a possible D match to TRBD1 (5 bases). The CDR3 loop spans 16 amino acids. V shed 4 bases and J shed 3 bases, with 15 bases lying between them. Per germline, CDR1 KGHDR and CDR2 SFDVKD. CDR3 sequence: CATSELRGLLGNTIYF. The CDR3, as DNA: TGTGCCACCAGTGAATTGAGGGGATTACTTGGAAACACCATATATTTT.

The rearrangement links TRBV12-3 or TRBV12-4 to TRBJ2-2; TRBD2 aligns across 8 bases. This CDR3 contains 16 residues. Germline trimming cut 7 bases from V and 2 bases from J; bases unmatched to any gene: 9. In nucleotides, the CDR3 is TGTGCCAGCAAACTACACACTAGCGGAAACACCGGGGAGCTGTTTTTT. This gives the protein CASKLHTSGNTGELFF.

The rearrangement links TRBV12-5 to TRBJ1-1; D not certain. This CDR3 comprises 20 residues. Germline V gene sequence: CDR1 LGHNT, CDR2 FRNRAP. The V end was cut by 3 bases, the J end by 3 bases, with 29 bases between. DNA for the CDR3: TGTGCTAGTGGTTTTCTCGTGGAGGGAGGTGCTGTGAAAGAGGACACTGAAGCTTTCTTT. It is translated as CASGFLVEGGAVKEDTEAFF. Full variable domain (remainder filled in from reference TRBV12-5 and TRBJ1-1): DARVTQTPRHKVTEMGQEVTMRCQPILGHNTVFWYRQTMMQGLELLAYFRNRAPLDDSGMPKDRFSAEMPDATLATLKIQPSEPRDSAVYFCASGFLVEGGAVKEDTEAFFGQGTRLTVV.

The chain employs TRBV6-5 and TRBJ1-1, with D tentatively TRBD1 (6 bases). The CDR3 spans 17 residues. Trimming removed 2 bases from V and 0 bases from J, with 16 bases in between. Germline assignment: CDR1 MNHEY and CDR2 SVGAGI. The chain's CDR3 is CASSYQTTGRMNTEAFF. The CDR3 DNA is TGTGCCAGCAGTTACCAGACTACAGGGCGTATGAACACTGAAGCTTTCTTT.

The DNA for the CDR3 is TGTGCCAGCAGTTCCGACAAGCCGCTCTACGAGCAGTACGTC. Encoded protein: CASSSDKPLYEQYV. This chain joins TRBV28 and TRBJ2-7; D is unclear. Per germline, CDR1 MDHEN and CDR2 SYDVKM. Trimming removed 4 bases from V and 3 bases from J, with 13 bases in between. This CDR3 is 14 amino acids long.

The J gene is TRBJ2-7, the V gene TRBV7-2, with D perhaps TRBD2 (5 bases). This CDR3 spans 16 amino acids. Trimming shortened V by 4 bases and J by 5 bases, and 21 bases separated the two germline ends. Per germline, CDR1 SGHTA and CDR2 FQGNSA. The CDR3 coding sequence is TGTGCCAGCAGCTCCCCTGGGAGTGACTGGAAGGACGAGCAGTACTTC. It yields the protein CASSSPGSDWKDEQYF.

J is TRBJ2-7 and V is TRBV5-4, with D perhaps matching TRBD1 (5 bases). The CDR3 has 13 residues. Germline V gives CDR1 SGHNT, CDR2 YYREEE (reference sequence). V was pared by 10 bases and J by 2 bases, with 16 bases between. The chain's CDR3 is CAWGREGTYEQYV. The CDR3 DNA follows: TGTGCCTGGGGCAGGGAAGGGACCTACGAGCAGTACGTC.

The J gene is TRBJ2-5, the V gene TRBV5-1; TRBD1 agrees at 9 bases. The CDR3 covers 15 residues. The V gene's germline CDR1 is SGHRS and CDR2 YFSETQ. Trimming at V came to 0 bases and at J to 4 bases, leaving 4 bases not matched to a gene. The DNA for the CDR3 is TGCGCCAGCAGCTTGGTACAGGGGGCAAGAGAGACCCAGTACTTC. This translates into CASSLVQGARETQYF. The entire variable domain, with the rest obtained from reference TRBV5-1 and TRBJ2-5, is as follows: KAGVTQTPRYLIKTRGQQVTLSCSPISGHRSVSWYQQTPGQGLQFLFEYFSETQRNKGNFPGRFSGRQFSNSRSEMNVSTLELGDSALYLCASSLVQGARETQYFGPGTRLLVL.

The sample holds a few counts of this clonotype. This chain links TRBV6-2 or TRBV6-3 with TRBJ2-7; 8 bases are a match to TRBD1. Germline V gene lookup returns CDR1 MNHEY and CDR2 SVGEGT. V lost 6 bases, J lost 7 bases, and 8 bases stayed unmatched. The CDR3 is 13 amino acids. DNA of the CDR3: TGTGCCAGCAGACCGACAGGGGTAGGTGAGCAGTACTTC. Translated, it gives CASRPTGVGEQYF.

This clonotype was picked up one time. J is TRBJ1-2 and V is TRBV5-1; D gene ambiguous. Trimming left V 4 bases short and J 5 bases short, with 12 bases between. This CDR3 region has 13 residues. Germline CDR1 reads SGHRS; CDR2 reads YFSETQ. In DNA form, the CDR3 reads TGCGCCAGCAGCGAAAGCCTCGGGTATGGCTACACCTTC. Its protein is CASSESLGYGYTF.

This clonotype was seen a few times. The J gene is TRBJ1-2, the V gene TRBV7-2; 8 nucleotides align to TRBD1. The germline V gene has CDR1 SGHTA and CDR2 FQGNSA. The CDR3 runs 14 residues. The junction had 12 bases not matched to a gene; V was cut back by 7 bases and J by 8 bases. The CDR3 region is CASIPPTGAGGYTF. As DNA, the CDR3 is TGTGCCAGCATCCCCCCGACAGGGGCCGGCGGCTACACCTTC.

This clonotype was recorded a few times. The genes are TRBV2 and TRBJ1-2, with unresolved D. This CDR3 spans 12 amino acids. CDR1 SNHLY and CDR2 FYNNEI come from the germline V gene. V lost 4 bases, J lost 7 bases, and 10 bases lay in between. CDR3 loop: CASSGARTGYTF. CDR3 coding DNA: TGTGCCAGCAGTGGGGCGAGGACTGGCTACACCTTC.

The chain couples TRBV7-2 to TRBJ2-7, with D tentatively TRBD1 (5 bases). With 1 base removed from V and 4 bases from J, the gap between germline ends came to 8 bases. From germline, CDR1 is SGHTA and CDR2 FQGNSA. The CDR3 length is 13 residues. The CDR3 nucleotides are TGTGCCAGCAGCTTAGAAGGACAATACGAGCAGTACGTC. It specifies CASSLEGQYEQYV.

The chain links TRBV5-5 to TRBJ2-5; possible D gene TRBD2, 7 bases. Per germline, CDR1 SGHKS and CDR2 YYEKEE (reference sequence). This CDR3 contains 14 residues. V lost 6 bases and J 4 bases, leaving 16 bases between the germline ends. As DNA, the CDR3 is TGTGCCAGCAATATAGGGGGGGTTGTAGAGACCCAGTACTTC. It is translated as CASNIGGVVETQYF.

This clonotype was observed a handful of times. This rearrangement joins TRBV9 to TRBJ2-3, with TRBD2 matching over 7 bases. Germline loops: CDR1 SGDLS, CDR2 YYNGEE. J gave up 2 bases and V 0 bases, and 3 bases lay outside the gene matches. The CDR3 has 15 amino acids. The CDR3 reads CASSVGGGITDTQYF. The CDR3 DNA reads TGTGCCAGCAGCGTAGGCGGGGGTATCACAGATACGCAGTATTTT.

CDR3 loop: CASSLGAENEQFF. The DNA for the CDR3 is TGTGCCAGCAGTTTGGGGGCCGAGAATGAGCAGTTCTTC. V gene TRBV6-2 or TRBV6-3 combines with J gene TRBJ2-1, with a weak D call TRBD1 (6 bases). The CDR3 is made up of 13 amino acids. Deletions cut 4 bases from V and 7 bases from J, with 11 bases between. Germline V lookup: CDR1 MNHEY, CDR2 SVGEGT.

This clonotype came up many times. The gene calls are TRBV7-2 and TRBJ1-1; D is ambiguous. The germline V gene has CDR1 SGHTA and CDR2 FQGNSA. V lost 3 bases and J lost 1, with 9 bases in between. The CDR3 spans 14 residues. The CDR3 DNA reads as TGTGCCAGCAGCTTTGGAAGCCCGAACACTGAAGCTTTCTTT. This translates into CASSFGSPNTEAFF. The whole variable domain, remainder taken from reference TRBV7-2 and TRBJ1-1, is GAGVSQSPSNKVTEKGKDVELRCDPISGHTALYWYRQSLGQGLEFLIYFQGNSAPDKSGLPSDRFSAERTGGSVSTLTIQRTQQEDSAVYLCASSFGSPNTEAFFGQGTRLTVV.

This clonotype was counted once. One base away lies a much larger clone, so this may be a sequencing read error. This likely comes from a read error, as the CDR3 has no conserved phenylalanine or tryptophan at its end. The V and J genes are TRBV6-2 or TRBV6-3 and TRBJ2-1; 10 bases are shared with TRBD2. The germline V gene has CDR1 MNHEY and CDR2 SVGEGT. This CDR3 is 15 amino acids long. V shed 5 bases and J 4 bases; nucleotides not matched to a gene: 5. CDR3 in amino acids: CASSPLAGEYNEQFL. The DNA of the CDR3 is TGTGCCAGCAGTCCTCTAGCGGGGGAGTACAATGAGCAGTTCTTA.